The 32 T cell receptor beta chains below were found in one sample sequenced in a study of identical twins (TCRdb year 2016). Library prep was done by 5' RACE. For sequencing, an Illumina HiSeq 2000 was employed. TCRdb reworked the public reads: Q25 trimming with fastp, MiXCR clone assembly, productive beta chains retained. Each CDR3 protein appears once, grouped with its most common genes and DNA. The sample table records around 1.7 million distinct CDR3 sequences; about 30% of these occur just once. More than 0.25% of the sample belongs to the ten largest clones. Source material: cord blood. These TCRs come from a newborn girl in good health.

This sequence joins TRBV4-1 and TRBJ2-5; TRBD2 is a possible D gene (5 bases). In germline, CDR1 is MGHRA, CDR2 YSYEKL. Trimming left V 4 bases short and J 11 bases short, with 23 bases between. The CDR3 consists of 15 residues. The CDR3 is CASSLRPDSAQEQYF. CDR3 DNA: TGCGCCAGCAGCCTCCGTCCGGACTCCGCCCAAGAGCAGTACTTC.

This clonotype was detected only a few times. The V and J genes are TRBV3-1 and TRBJ2-7, with D tentatively TRBD1 or TRBD2 (6 bases each). The CDR3 sequence is 15 residues long. The germline gives CDR1 LGHDT, CDR2 YNNKEL (reference sequence). The germline V and J ends were trimmed by 5 bases and 5 bases, with 19 bases remaining between them. Here the CDR3 DNA reads TGTGCCAGCAGCGTTAGAAGGGGGGCTCAGGACGAGCAGTACTTC. As protein: CASSVRRGAQDEQYF.

This clonotype was detected a few times. This chain connects TRBV7-6 to TRBJ2-7, with 10 nucleotides matching TRBD2. Germline V lookup: CDR1 SGHVS, CDR2 FNYEAQ. The CDR3 sequence is 15 residues long. The V gene end was trimmed by 2 bases and the J gene end by 6 bases; junction bases not matched to a gene: 7. This CDR3 reads CASSLLAGGQAEQYF. The CDR3 DNA follows: TGTGCCAGCAGCTTATTAGCGGGGGGACAGGCCGAGCAGTACTTC.

The chain combines TRBV12-3 or TRBV12-4 with TRBJ1-2; a weak D match, TRBD1 (5 bases). CDR3 length: 14 amino acids. V lost 1 base and J lost 5, with 11 bases in between. CDR3 sequence reads: CASSLGRQRYGYTF. In DNA form, the CDR3 reads TGTGCCAGCAGTTTAGGACGACAGCGATATGGCTACACCTTC.

Concerning this clonotype: Compared with germline, one end of the junction differs, possibly owing to a read error. This rearrangement joins TRBV20-1 to TRBJ2-7; D unclear. CDR1 DFQATT and CDR2 SNEGSKA come from the germline V gene (reference sequence). There are 15 residues in the CDR3. CDR3 sequence: CSARASARSSYKQYF. The CDR3 DNA is TGCAGTGCTAGAGCCTCAGCTAGGAGCTCCTACAAGCAGTACTTC.

In its sample, this clonotype was seen many times. The chain has TRBV5-1 and TRBJ2-1; D may be TRBD1 (5 bases). The CDR3 length is 15 residues. V dropped 2 bases and J dropped 4 bases, with 13 bases sitting between them. Germline CDR1 and CDR2: SGHRS and YFSETQ. CDR3 sequence: CASSFGAADYNEQFF. CDR3 DNA: TGCGCCAGCAGCTTTGGGGCCGCGGATTACAATGAGCAGTTCTTC.

The chain carries TRBV29-1 and TRBJ1-2; 9 bases are a match to TRBD1. This CDR3 contains 13 residues. V lost 3 bases and J lost 8; bases outside the gene matches: 7. Looked up from germline, CDR1 is SQVTM and CDR2 is ANQGSEA. The CDR3 reads CSVERGTGWGYTF. CDR3 sequence (DNA): TGCAGCGTTGAGAGGGGGACAGGGTGGGGCTACACCTTC.

The chain couples TRBV20-1 to TRBJ1-2, with D unresolved. Trimming pared 1 base from V and 0 bases from J, leaving 12 bases between. From germline, CDR1 is DFQATT and CDR2 SNEGSKA (reference sequence). The CDR3 is made up of 15 amino acids. The CDR3 loop reads CSARGFLRANYGYTF. CDR3 bases: TGCAGTGCTAGAGGGTTCCTGAGGGCTAACTATGGCTACACCTTC.

The DNA for the CDR3 is TGTGCCAGCCGGGCTAGCGGGAGCTCTGAGCAGTTCTTC. Amino acid sequence: CASRASGSSEQFF. V is TRBV11-2 and J is TRBJ2-1; 10 nucleotides align to TRBD2. Germline CDR1 reads SGHAT; CDR2 reads FQNNGV. V shed 8 bases and J 9 bases; nucleotides not matched to a gene: 7. CDR3 size: 13 residues.

The rearrangement uses TRBV6-2 or TRBV6-3 and TRBJ2-4; a weak D match, TRBD2 (6 bases). Germline values: CDR1 MNHEY, CDR2 SVGEGT. The ends were cut back, 4 bases at V and 13 bases at J, with 23 bases in the middle. The CDR3 spans 15 residues. DNA of the CDR3: TGTGCCAGCAGTTTTCTTTGGGCGGGATTGAGGGAGCAGTACTTC. This codes for CASSFLWAGLREQYF.

The J gene is TRBJ1-1, the V gene TRBV6-6; possibly TRBD1 for D (6 bases). Germline V gene data show CDR1 as MNHNY and CDR2 as SVGAGI (reference sequence). The CDR3 runs 15 residues. V was shortened by 2 bases and J by 3 bases, with 13 bases between the two germline ends. The DNA for the CDR3 is TGTGCCAGCAGTTACGCCCGACAGGCGGACACTGAAGCTTTCTTT. This translates into CASSYARQADTEAFF.

J is TRBJ1-1 and V is TRBV30; D not certain. The V end was cut by 2 bases, the J end by 9 bases, with 13 bases between. Germline CDR1 reads GTSNPN; CDR2 reads SVGIG (reference sequence). The CDR3 contains 12 residues. The DNA of the CDR3 is TGTGCCTGGAGTCCGATGACGACCAAAGCTTTCTTT. Translated, it gives CAWSPMTTKAFF. The full variable domain, with the rest looked up from reference TRBV30 and TRBJ1-1, is SQTIHQWPATLVQPVGSPLSLECTVEGTSNPNLYWYRQAAGRGLQLLFYSVGIGQISSEVPQNLSASRPQDRQFILSSKKLLLSDSGFYLCAWSPMTTKAFFGQGTRLTVV.

This clonotype occurred a few times. This chain links TRBV7-2 with TRBJ2-7; TRBD1 matches at 7 bases. V lost 2 bases to trimming and J lost 9 bases; unmatched junction nucleotides: 4. Germline CDR1 reads SGHTA; CDR2 reads FQGNSA. This CDR3 has 12 residues. CDR3 nucleotide sequence: TGTGCCAGCAGCTTATCAGACAGGGCGCAGTACTTC. Residues: CASSLSDRAQYF.

This clonotype showed up just a few times. The J gene is TRBJ2-1, the V gene TRBV4-2; D unresolved. Germline CDR1 and CDR2: LGHNA and YNFKEQ. V was cut by 1 base and J by 2 bases, with 6 bases left in between. The CDR3 consists of 14 residues. CDR3 DNA: TGTGCCAGCAGCCAAGCTAGGGCCTACAATGAGCAGTTCTTC. Translated: CASSQARAYNEQFF.

This clonotype was seen ten or more times. The V gene is TRBV2, the J gene TRBJ1-2; D gene uncertain. Germline CDR1 reads SNHLY; CDR2 reads FYNNEI. The CDR3 consists of 13 residues. Between the trimmed V and J ends, which lost 0 bases and 4 bases, there was a span of 6 bases. The CDR3 coding sequence is TGTGCCAGCAGTGAAGCAGGCAGCTATGGCTACACCTTC. It specifies CASSEAGSYGYTF.

This clonotype was counted ten times or more. The J gene is TRBJ2-7, the V gene TRBV2, with 13 bases identical to TRBD2. The germline gives CDR1 SNHLY, CDR2 FYNNEI. The junction had 0 bases not matched to a gene; V was cut back by 4 bases and J by 0 bases. This CDR3 has 15 residues. This CDR3 is CASSGTSGSSYEQYF. In DNA form, the CDR3 reads TGTGCCAGCAGTGGGACTAGCGGGAGCTCCTACGAGCAGTACTTC.

J is TRBJ2-1 and V is TRBV6-4; D possibly corresponds to TRBD2 (5 bases). V lost 4 bases and J 0 bases, leaving 10 bases between the germline ends. Germline CDR1 MRHNA, CDR2 SNTAGT. This CDR3 comprises 15 residues. CDR3 protein: CASSAAGISYNEQFF. In nucleotides, the CDR3 is TGTGCCAGCAGTGCCGCGGGTATCTCCTACAATGAGCAGTTCTTC.

There are a few counts of this clonotype. The chain joins TRBV20-1 to TRBJ2-7; TRBD1 or TRBD2 may be the D gene (5 bases each). Germline-derived CDR1 and CDR2 are DFQATT and SNEGSKA (reference sequence). This CDR3 comprises 14 residues. V dropped 6 bases and J dropped 2 bases, with 17 bases sitting between them. The CDR3 DNA reads TGCAGTGCACCCCGGGACGCCAGTACCTACGAGCAGTACTTC. Amino acids: CSAPRDASTYEQYF.

This clonotype was seen a handful of times. V and J are TRBV7-2 and TRBJ2-5; no reliable D call. Germline CDR1 and CDR2: SGHTA and FQGNSA. CDR3 size: 14 residues. Between the trimmed V and J ends, which lost 0 bases and 0 bases, there was a span of 5 bases. The CDR3 nucleotides read TGTGCCAGCAGCTTAGCCCCCTACCAAGAGACCCAGTACTTC. Protein sequence: CASSLAPYQETQYF.

The chain carries TRBV11-2 and TRBJ2-1, with no clear D. The germline gives CDR1 SGHAT, CDR2 FQNNGV. The CDR3 covers 16 residues. With 2 bases removed from V and 0 bases from J, the gap between germline ends came to 11 bases. The DNA of the CDR3 is TGTGCCAGCAGCTTATGGCCCAGCCGCTCCTACAATGAGCAGTTCTTC. This translates into CASSLWPSRSYNEQFF.

The genes are TRBV20-1 and TRBJ2-3; 11 positions match TRBD2. Losses at the gene ends were 6 bases for V and 5 bases for J; bases not matched to a gene: 13. The CDR3 has 16 residues. Per the germline V gene, CDR1 is DFQATT and CDR2 is SNEGSKA (reference sequence). CDR3 residues: CSARPLSGGAIDTQYF. In DNA, the CDR3 is TGCAGTGCCCGACCTCTTAGCGGGGGGGCGATAGATACGCAGTATTTT.

This clonotype was detected many times. The chain employs TRBV6-6 and TRBJ1-2; TRBD1 matches 8 bases. Trimming at V came to 4 bases and at J to 8 bases, leaving 9 bases not matched to a gene. There are 14 residues in the CDR3. Germline loops: CDR1 MNHNY, CDR2 SVGAGI (reference sequence). CDR3 protein: CASSFTTGDSGYTF. CDR3 sequence (DNA): TGTGCCAGCAGTTTTACGACAGGGGATAGCGGCTACACCTTC.

There are many counts of this clonotype. The rearrangement links TRBV12-3 or TRBV12-4 to TRBJ2-3; D may be TRBD1 (5 bases). The CDR3 covers 15 residues. V was cut by 7 bases and J by 0 bases, with 14 bases left in between. CDR3 in amino acids: CASNPRQPSTDTQYF. The CDR3 nucleotides read TGTGCCAGCAACCCGCGACAGCCTAGCACAGATACGCAGTATTTT.

In this sample, this clonotype turned up many times. The V and J genes are TRBV29-1 and TRBJ1-2; D uncertain. The V gene lost 3 bases and the J gene lost 7 bases, with 3 bases spanning the gap. The length of the CDR3 is 9 residues. Germline CDR1 and CDR2: SQVTM and ANQGSEA. As DNA, the CDR3 is TGCAGCGTTGATGTTGGCTACACCTTC. Amino acids: CSVDVGYTF. The variable domain in full, with the rest retrieved from reference TRBV29-1 and TRBJ1-2, is SAVISQKPSRDICQRGTSLTIQCQVDSQVTMMFWYRQQPGQSLTLIATANQGSEATYESGFVIDKFPISRPNLTFSTLTVSNMSPEDSSIYLCSVDVGYTFGSGTRLTVV.

The genes are TRBV9 and TRBJ1-1, with TRBD1 matching 9 bases. The CDR3 spans 17 residues. The germline V gene encodes CDR1 SGDLS and CDR2 YYNGEE. V was pared by 0 bases and J by 1 base, with 7 bases of the junction left unmatched. CDR3 in amino acids: CASSVAGDRVANTEAFF. For the CDR3, the DNA is TGTGCCAGCAGCGTAGCCGGGGACAGGGTGGCGAACACTGAAGCTTTCTTT.

This clonotype turned up a few times. The chain uses TRBV7-9 and TRBJ1-4; unclear D gene. The length of the CDR3 is 15 residues. V was trimmed by 1 base and J by 5 bases, leaving 11 bases between them. Germline lookup yields CDR1 SEHNR and CDR2 FQNEAQ (reference sequence). CDR3 protein: CASSLGRRWNEKLFF. For the CDR3, the DNA is TGTGCCAGCAGCTTAGGTCGGCGATGGAATGAAAAACTGTTTTTT.

This clonotype was seen only once. The CDR3 nucleotides are TGTGCCAGCTGGGGAGGGGTCGCCTACAATGAGCAGTTCTTC. Translating gives CASWGGVAYNEQFF. The chain carries TRBV7-2 and TRBJ2-1, with 7 bases matching TRBD2. There are 14 residues in the CDR3. V lost 8 bases to trimming and J lost 2 bases; unmatched junction nucleotides: 6. Germline loops: CDR1 SGHTA, CDR2 FQGNSA. Variable domain in full (rest from reference TRBV7-2 and TRBJ2-1): GAGVSQSPSNKVTEKGKDVELRCDPISGHTALYWYRQSLGQGLEFLIYFQGNSAPDKSGLPSDRFSAERTGGSVSTLTIQRTQQEDSAVYLCASWGGVAYNEQFFGPGTRLTVL.

V usage is TRBV5-1 and J usage is TRBJ2-7; no reliable D call. V was trimmed by 0 bases and J by 2 bases, leaving 12 bases between them. CDR1 is SGHRS, CDR2 YFSETQ, per germline. The CDR3 has 15 residues. CDR3 bases: TGCGCCAGCAGCTTGGCCATCGGCGTCGCCTACGAGCAGTACTTC. Translating it yields CASSLAIGVAYEQYF.

This rearrangement joins TRBV10-3 to TRBJ2-7; D might be TRBD1 (6 bases). Trimming cost V 1 base and J 3 bases, with 10 bases left between them. The CDR3 has 14 amino acids. Germline loops: CDR1 ENHRY, CDR2 SYGVKD. The CDR3 reads CAISEFRGSYEQYF. The CDR3 nucleotides read TGTGCCATCAGTGAGTTTAGGGGGAGCTACGAGCAGTACTTC.

The table lists this clonotype with a few counts. The chain combines TRBV4-2 with TRBJ2-1; 13 nucleotides line up with TRBD2. Germline loops: CDR1 LGHNA, CDR2 YNFKEQ. J gave up 0 bases and V 2 bases, and 4 bases lay outside the gene matches. The CDR3 is 18 residues long. The CDR3 loop is CASSQRGLAGTSYNEQFF. The CDR3 region has the DNA TGTGCCAGCAGCCAAAGGGGACTAGCGGGGACCTCCTACAATGAGCAGTTCTTC.

The rearrangement links TRBV5-1 to TRBJ2-1; tentatively, D is TRBD1 (5 bases). This CDR3 comprises 14 residues. The V gene lost 6 bases and the J gene lost 0 bases, with 10 bases spanning the gap. Per germline, CDR1 SGHRS and CDR2 YFSETQ. As DNA, the CDR3 is TGCGCCAGCAAGGGGTATAGCTCCTACAATGAGCAGTTCTTC. The encoded protein is CASKGYSSYNEQFF.

This clonotype was seen more than once but under ten times. The chain carries TRBV11-2 and TRBJ2-7; no reliable D call. Trimming stripped 0 bases from V and 9 bases from J, with 24 bases between. CDR1 is SGHAT, CDR2 FQNNGV, per germline. The CDR3 is made up of 17 amino acids. The CDR3 nucleotides are TGTGCCAGCAGCTTAGATGAGGTGGGTGAACCCCCTACGTGGCAGTACTTC. It is translated as CASSLDEVGEPPTWQYF.